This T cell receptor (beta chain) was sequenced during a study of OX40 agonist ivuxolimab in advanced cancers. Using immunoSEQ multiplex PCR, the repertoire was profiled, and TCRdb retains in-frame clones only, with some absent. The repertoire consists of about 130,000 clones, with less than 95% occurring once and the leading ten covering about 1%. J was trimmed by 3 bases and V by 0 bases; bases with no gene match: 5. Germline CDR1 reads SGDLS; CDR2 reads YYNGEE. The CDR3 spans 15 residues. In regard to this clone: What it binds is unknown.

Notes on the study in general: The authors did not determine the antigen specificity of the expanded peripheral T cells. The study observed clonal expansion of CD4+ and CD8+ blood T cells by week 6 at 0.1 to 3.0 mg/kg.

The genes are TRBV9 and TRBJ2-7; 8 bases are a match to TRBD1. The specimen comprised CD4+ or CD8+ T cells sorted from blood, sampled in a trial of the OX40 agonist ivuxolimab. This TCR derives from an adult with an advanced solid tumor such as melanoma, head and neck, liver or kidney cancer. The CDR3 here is CASSVDTGGNYEQYF. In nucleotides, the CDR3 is TGTGCCAGCAGCGTAGACACAGGGGGGAACTACGAGCAGTACTTC.